This record concerns one T cell receptor beta chain sequence. Its antigen is still unknown. CDR1 is GTSNPN, CDR2 SVGIG, per germline (reference sequence). This CDR3 comprises 16 residues. Deletions cut 2 bases from V and 4 bases from J, with 17 bases between. Measured with immunoSEQ multiplex PCR; TCRdb has only the in-frame clones, and not every one. The data hold tens of thousands of clones, with roughly 86% observed a single time. The source of the sample is a study of OX40 agonist ivuxolimab in advanced cancers. Study information: Patients undergoing dose escalation presented with hepatocellular carcinoma, melanoma, renal cell or head and neck cancer.

Autoimmune disease history or systemic immunosuppression disqualified patients. Broader study findings: Some patients without response likewise showed low normalized clonal expansion.

Here the sequenced sample was CD4+ or CD8+ T cells sorted from blood, taken in a trial of the OX40 agonist ivuxolimab. This chain joins TRBV30 and TRBJ1-4; D call uncertain. This clonotype was sampled from an adult with an advanced solid tumor such as melanoma, head and neck, liver or kidney cancer. CDR3: CAWSQPRRNGNEKLFF. CDR3 sequence (DNA): TGTGCCTGGAGTCAGCCCCGACGGAACGGTAATGAAAAACTGTTTTTT.